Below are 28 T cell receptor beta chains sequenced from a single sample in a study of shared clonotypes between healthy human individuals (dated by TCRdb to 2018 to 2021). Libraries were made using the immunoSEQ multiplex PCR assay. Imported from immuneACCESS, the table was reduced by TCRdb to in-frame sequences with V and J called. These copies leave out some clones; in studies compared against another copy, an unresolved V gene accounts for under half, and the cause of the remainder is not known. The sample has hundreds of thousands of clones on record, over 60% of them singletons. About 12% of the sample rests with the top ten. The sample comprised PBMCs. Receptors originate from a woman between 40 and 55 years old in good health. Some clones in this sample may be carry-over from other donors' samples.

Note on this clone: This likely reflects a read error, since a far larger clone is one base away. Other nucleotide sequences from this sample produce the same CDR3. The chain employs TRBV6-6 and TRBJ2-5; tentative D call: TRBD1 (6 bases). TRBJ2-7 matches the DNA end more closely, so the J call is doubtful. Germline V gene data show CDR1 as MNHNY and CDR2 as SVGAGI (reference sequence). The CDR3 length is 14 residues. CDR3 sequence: CASVEHRDAYEQYF. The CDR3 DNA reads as TGTGCTAGCGTGGAACACAGGGACGCCTACGAGCAGTACTTC.

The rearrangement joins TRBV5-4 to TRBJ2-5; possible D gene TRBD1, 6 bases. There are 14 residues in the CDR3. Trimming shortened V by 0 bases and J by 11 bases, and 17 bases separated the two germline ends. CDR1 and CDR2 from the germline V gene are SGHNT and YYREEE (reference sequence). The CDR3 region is CASSLGTALGEQYF. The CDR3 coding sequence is TGTGCCAGCAGCTTGGGGACAGCGCTTGGGGAGCAGTACTTC.

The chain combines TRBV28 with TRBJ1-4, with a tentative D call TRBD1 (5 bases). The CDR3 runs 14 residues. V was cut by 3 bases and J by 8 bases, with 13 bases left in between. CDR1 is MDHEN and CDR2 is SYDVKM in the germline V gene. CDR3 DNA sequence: TGTGCCAGCAGTTTCGGGACTCAAGGGGAAAAACTGTTTTTT. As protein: CASSFGTQGEKLFF.

CDR3 DNA: TGCAGTGCTTTAATGGGCTACGAGCAGTACTTC. Protein sequence: CSALMGYEQYF. The chain couples TRBV20-1 to TRBJ2-7; D uncertain. Germline assignment: CDR1 DFQATT and CDR2 SNEGSKA (reference sequence). This CDR3 is 11 amino acids long. The V gene lost 5 bases and the J gene lost 3 bases, with 8 bases spanning the gap.

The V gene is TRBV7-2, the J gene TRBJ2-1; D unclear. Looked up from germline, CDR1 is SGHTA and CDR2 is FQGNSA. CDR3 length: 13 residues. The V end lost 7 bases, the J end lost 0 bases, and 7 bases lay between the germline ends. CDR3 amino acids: CASTSGSYNEQFF. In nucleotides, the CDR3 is TGTGCCAGCACCTCGGGCTCCTACAATGAGCAGTTCTTC.

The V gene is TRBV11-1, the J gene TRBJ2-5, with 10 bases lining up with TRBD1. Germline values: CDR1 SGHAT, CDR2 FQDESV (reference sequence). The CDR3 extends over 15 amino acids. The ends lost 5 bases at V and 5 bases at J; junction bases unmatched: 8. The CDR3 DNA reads TGTGCCAGCAGCCGGAGACAGGGGGCGGTTGAGACCCAGTACTTC. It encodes CASSRRQGAVETQYF. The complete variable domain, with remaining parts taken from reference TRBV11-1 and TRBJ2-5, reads EAEVAQSPRYKITEKSQAVAFWCDPISGHATLYWYRQILGQGPELLVQFQDESVVDDSQLPKDRFSAERLKGVDSTLKIQPAELGDSAMYLCASSRRQGAVETQYFGPGTRLLVL.

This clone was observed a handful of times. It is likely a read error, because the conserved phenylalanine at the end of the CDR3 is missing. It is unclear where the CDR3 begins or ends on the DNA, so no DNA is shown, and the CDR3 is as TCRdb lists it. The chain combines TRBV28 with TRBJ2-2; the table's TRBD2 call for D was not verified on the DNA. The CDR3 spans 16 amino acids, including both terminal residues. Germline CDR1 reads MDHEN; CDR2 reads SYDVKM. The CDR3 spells CASDGWRGANTGELSL.

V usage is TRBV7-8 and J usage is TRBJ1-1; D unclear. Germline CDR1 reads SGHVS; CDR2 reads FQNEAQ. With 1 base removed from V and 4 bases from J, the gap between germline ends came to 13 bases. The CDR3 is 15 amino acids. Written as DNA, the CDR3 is TGTGCCAGCAGCTTAGGGGTGGCGGGTAGCACTGAAGCTTTCTTT. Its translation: CASSLGVAGSTEAFF.

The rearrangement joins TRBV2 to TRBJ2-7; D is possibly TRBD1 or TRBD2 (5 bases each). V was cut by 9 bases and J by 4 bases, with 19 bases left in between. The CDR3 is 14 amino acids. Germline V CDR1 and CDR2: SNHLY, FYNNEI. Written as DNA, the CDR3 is TGTGCCAGGACCGGGACCGTCGGCAGTTACGAGCAGTACTTC. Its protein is CARTGTVGSYEQYF. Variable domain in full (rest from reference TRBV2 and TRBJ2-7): EPEVTQTPSHQVTQMGQEVILRCVPISNHLYFYWYRQILGQKVEFLVSFYNNEISEKSEIFDDQFSVERPDGSNFTLKIRSTKLEDSAMYFCARTGTVGSYEQYFGPGTRLTVT.

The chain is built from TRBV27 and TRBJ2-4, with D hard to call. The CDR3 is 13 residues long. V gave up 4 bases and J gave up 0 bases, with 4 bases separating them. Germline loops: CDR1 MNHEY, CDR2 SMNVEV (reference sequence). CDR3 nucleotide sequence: TGTGCCAGCAGTTCTATAGCCAAAAACATTCAGTACTTC. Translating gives CASSSIAKNIQYF.

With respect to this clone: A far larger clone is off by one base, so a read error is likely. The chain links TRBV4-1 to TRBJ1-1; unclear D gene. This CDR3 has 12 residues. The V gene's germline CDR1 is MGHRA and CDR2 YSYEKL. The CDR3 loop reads CASSLPGTEALF. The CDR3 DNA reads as TGCGCCAGCAGCCTCCCCGGCACTGAAGCTCTCTTT.

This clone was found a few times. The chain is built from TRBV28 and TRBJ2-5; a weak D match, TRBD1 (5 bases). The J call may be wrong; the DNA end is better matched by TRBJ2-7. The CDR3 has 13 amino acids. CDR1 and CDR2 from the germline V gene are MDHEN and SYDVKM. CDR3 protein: CASSSRQWYEQYF. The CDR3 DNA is TGTGCCAGCAGTTCACGACAGTGGTACGAGCAGTACTTC.

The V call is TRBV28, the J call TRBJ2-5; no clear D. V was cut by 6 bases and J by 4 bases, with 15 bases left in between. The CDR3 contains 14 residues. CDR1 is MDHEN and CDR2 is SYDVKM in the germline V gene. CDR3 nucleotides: TGTGCCAGCAGCCGAATTATGGGCGGAGAGACCCAGTACTTC. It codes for CASSRIMGGETQYF.

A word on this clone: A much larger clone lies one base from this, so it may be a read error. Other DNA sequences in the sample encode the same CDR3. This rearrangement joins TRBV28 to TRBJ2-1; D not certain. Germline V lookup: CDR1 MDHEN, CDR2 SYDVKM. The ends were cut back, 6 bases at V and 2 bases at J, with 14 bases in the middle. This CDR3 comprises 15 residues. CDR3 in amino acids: CASSQGPSPYNEQFF. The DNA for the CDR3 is TGTGCCAGCAGCCAAGGACCTTCCCCCTACAATGAGCAGTTCTTC.

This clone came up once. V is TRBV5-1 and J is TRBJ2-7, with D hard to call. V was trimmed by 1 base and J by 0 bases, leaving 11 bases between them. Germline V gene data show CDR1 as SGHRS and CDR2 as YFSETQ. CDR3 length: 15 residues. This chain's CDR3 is CASSLSSASSYEQYF. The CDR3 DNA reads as TGCGCCAGCAGCTTGTCTTCGGCGAGCTCCTACGAGCAGTACTTC.

CDR3 in amino acids: CASSLNGGSNTGELFF. CDR3 DNA sequence: TGTGCCAGCAGCTTAAATGGGGGCTCGAACACCGGGGAGCTGTTTTTT. The rearrangement uses TRBV7-3 and TRBJ2-2; D is perhaps TRBD1 (6 bases). The CDR3 length is 16 residues. Germline-derived CDR1 and CDR2 are SGHTA and FQGTGA. Between the trimmed V and J ends, which lost 1 base and 0 bases, there was a span of 9 bases.

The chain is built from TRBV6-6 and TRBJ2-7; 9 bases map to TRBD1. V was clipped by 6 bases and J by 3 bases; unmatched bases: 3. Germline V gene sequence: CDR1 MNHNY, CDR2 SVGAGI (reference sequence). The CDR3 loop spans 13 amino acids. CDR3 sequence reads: CASRGGQGYEQYF. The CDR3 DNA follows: TGTGCCAGCAGGGGGGGACAGGGCTACGAGCAGTACTTC.

In DNA, the CDR3 is TGTGCCATCAGTGCATCTACTAGCGGGGACGCCCAGTTCTTC. It codes for CAISASTSGDAQFF. The chain combines TRBV10-3 with TRBJ2-1; TRBD2 agrees at 10 bases. This CDR3 has 14 residues. Germline V CDR1 and CDR2: ENHRY, SYGVKD. The V segment lost 4 bases and the J segment 13 bases; nucleotides outside the gene matches: 10.

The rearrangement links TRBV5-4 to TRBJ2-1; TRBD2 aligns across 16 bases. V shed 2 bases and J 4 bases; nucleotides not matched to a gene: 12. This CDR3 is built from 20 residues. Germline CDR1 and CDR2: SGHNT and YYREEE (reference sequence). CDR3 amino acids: CASSFPQGGGLAGGYNEQFF. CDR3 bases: TGTGCCAGCAGCTTCCCCCAGGGCGGGGGACTAGCGGGAGGGTACAATGAGCAGTTCTTC.

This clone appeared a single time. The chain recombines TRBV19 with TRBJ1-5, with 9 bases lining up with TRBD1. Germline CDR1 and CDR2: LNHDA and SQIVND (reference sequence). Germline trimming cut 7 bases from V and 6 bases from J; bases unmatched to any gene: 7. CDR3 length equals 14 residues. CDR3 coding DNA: TGTGCCAGTACCGTACAGGGGGCAGGTCAGCCCCAGCATTTT. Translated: CASTVQGAGQPQHF. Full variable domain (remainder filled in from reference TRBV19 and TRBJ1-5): DGGITQSPKYLFRKEGQNVTLSCEQNLNHDAMYWYRQDPGQGLRLIYYSQIVNDFQKGDIAEGYSVSREKKESFPLTVTSAQKNPTAFYLCASTVQGAGQPQHFGDGTRLSIL.

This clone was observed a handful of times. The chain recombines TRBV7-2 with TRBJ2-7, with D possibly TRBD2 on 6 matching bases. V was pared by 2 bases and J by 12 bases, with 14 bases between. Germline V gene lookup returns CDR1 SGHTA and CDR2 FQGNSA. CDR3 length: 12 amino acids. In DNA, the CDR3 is TGTGCCAGCAGCTTAACCTGGGGGGTGGCGTACTTC. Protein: CASSLTWGVAYF.

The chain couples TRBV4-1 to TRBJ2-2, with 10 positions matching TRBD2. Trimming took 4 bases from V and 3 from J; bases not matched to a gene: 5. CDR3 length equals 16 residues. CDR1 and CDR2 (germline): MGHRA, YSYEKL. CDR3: CASSPLLAGYTGELFF. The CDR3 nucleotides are TGCGCCAGCAGCCCACTACTAGCGGGATACACCGGGGAGCTGTTTTTT.

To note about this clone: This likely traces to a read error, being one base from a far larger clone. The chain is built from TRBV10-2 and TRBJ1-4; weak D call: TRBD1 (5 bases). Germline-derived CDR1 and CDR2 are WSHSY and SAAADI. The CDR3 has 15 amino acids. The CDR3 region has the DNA TGCGCCAGCAGTGAGCGACGACAGCTTAATGAAAAACCGTTTTTT. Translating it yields CASSERRQLNEKPFF.

The CDR3 sequence is CASSISGSSETQYF. CDR3 nucleotides: TGTGCCAGTAGTATATCGGGCAGTTCAGAGACCCAGTACTTC. The chain uses TRBV19 and TRBJ2-5; D uncertain. The germline V and J ends were trimmed by 2 bases and 4 bases, with 11 bases remaining between them. CDR1 is LNHDA, CDR2 SQIVND, per germline (reference sequence). This CDR3 contains 14 residues. Variable domain in full (rest from reference TRBV19 and TRBJ2-5): DGGITQSPKYLFRKEGQNVTLSCEQNLNHDAMYWYRQDPGQGLRLIYYSQIVNDFQKGDIAEGYSVSREKKESFPLTVTSAQKNPTAFYLCASSISGSSETQYFGPGTRLLVL.

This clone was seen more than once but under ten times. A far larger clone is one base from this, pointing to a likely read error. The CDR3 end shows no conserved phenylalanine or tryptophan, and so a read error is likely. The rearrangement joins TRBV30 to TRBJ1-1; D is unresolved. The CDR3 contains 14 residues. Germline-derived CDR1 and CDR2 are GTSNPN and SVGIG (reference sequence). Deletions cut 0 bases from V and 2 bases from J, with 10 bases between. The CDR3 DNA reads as TGTGCCTGGAGTGTGAGAGGGATAAACACTGAAGCTTTCCTT. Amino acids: CAWSVRGINTEAFL.

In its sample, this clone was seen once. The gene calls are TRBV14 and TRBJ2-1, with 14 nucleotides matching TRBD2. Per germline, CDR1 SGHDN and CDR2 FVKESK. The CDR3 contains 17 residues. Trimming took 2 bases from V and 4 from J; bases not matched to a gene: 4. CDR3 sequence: CASSQLTSGRVYNEQFF. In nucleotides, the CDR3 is TGTGCCAGCAGCCAATTGACTAGCGGGAGGGTATACAATGAGCAGTTCTTC.

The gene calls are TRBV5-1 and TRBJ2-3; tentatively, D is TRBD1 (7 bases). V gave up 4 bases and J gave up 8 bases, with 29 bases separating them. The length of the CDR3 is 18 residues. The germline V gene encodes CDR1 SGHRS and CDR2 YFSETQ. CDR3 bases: TGCGCCAGCAGCCCAGCCGGAGGAGGGGGCACAGGAGGAGGTACGCAGTATTTT. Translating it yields CASSPAGGGGTGGGTQYF.

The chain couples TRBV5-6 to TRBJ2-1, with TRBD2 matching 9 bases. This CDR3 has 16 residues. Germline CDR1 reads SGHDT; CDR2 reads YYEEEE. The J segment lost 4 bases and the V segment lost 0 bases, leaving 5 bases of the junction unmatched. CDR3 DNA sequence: TGTGCCAGCAGCTTGGGGGAGACTAGCGGATACAATGAGCAGTTCTTC. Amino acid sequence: CASSLGETSGYNEQFF.